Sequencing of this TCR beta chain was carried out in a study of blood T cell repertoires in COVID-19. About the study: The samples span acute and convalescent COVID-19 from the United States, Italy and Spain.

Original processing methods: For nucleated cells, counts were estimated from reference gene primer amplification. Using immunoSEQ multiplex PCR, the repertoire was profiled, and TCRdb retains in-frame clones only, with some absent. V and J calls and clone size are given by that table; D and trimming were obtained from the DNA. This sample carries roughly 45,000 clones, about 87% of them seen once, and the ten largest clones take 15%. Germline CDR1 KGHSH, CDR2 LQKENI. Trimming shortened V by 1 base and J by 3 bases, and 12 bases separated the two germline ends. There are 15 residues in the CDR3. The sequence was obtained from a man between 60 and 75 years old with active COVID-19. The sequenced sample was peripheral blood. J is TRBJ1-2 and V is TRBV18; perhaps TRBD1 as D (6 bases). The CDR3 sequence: CASSPLEQGHYGYTF. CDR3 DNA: TGTGCCAGCTCACCACTTGAACAGGGACACTATGGCTACACCTTC.